Below, 9 T cell receptor beta chains from the same sample are listed, as sequenced in a study of T cells in Graves' hyperthyroidism and ophthalmopathy. RNA transcripts were the template for amplifying TCR beta CDR3 regions. The HTBI set primed first-round TCR CDR3 RT-PCR. Each CDR3 protein gets one entry after TCRdb re-called the multiplex PCR reads with MiXCR. The table has some 570,000 distinct CDR3 sequences, roughly 17% seen once. Sequencing was performed on blood. The receptor source for this set is a woman under 30 with Graves' ophthalmopathy.

The sample holds a few counts of this clonotype. J is TRBJ1-4 and V is TRBV5-5; no clear D gene. V was clipped by 4 bases and J by 4 bases, with 14 bases between them. The CDR3 loop spans 15 amino acids. From germline, CDR1 is SGHKS and CDR2 YYEKEE (reference sequence). This CDR3 is CASSLRRGSNEKLFF. Here the CDR3 DNA reads TGTGCCAGCAGCCTAAGACGGGGTAGTAATGAAAAACTGTTTTTT.

This clonotype turned up a few times. J is TRBJ2-5 and V is TRBV30; D is ambiguous. Trimming took 5 bases from V and 5 from J, leaving 3 bases between them. Germline V gene lookup returns CDR1 GTSNPN and CDR2 SVGIG (reference sequence). This CDR3 has 9 amino acids. The CDR3 bases are TGTGCCTGGGGCGAGACCCAGTACTTC. This translates into CAWGETQYF.

This clonotype was seen at least ten times. The J gene is TRBJ2-1, the V gene TRBV28; 8 bases agree with TRBD1. Germline lookup yields CDR1 MDHEN and CDR2 SYDVKM. The CDR3 spans 17 residues. V dropped 2 bases and J dropped 0; count of bases not matched to a gene: 6. This chain's CDR3 is CASSLRWDRSSYNEQFF. DNA for the CDR3: TGTGCCAGCAGTTTAAGATGGGACAGGAGCTCCTACAATGAGCAGTTCTTC.

This clonotype has ten or more counts. This rearrangement joins TRBV2 to TRBJ2-2; 7 positions agree with TRBD1. V lost 8 bases, J lost 3 bases, and 3 bases stayed unmatched. This CDR3 region has 13 residues. Germline assignment: CDR1 SNHLY and CDR2 FYNNEI. This chain's CDR3 is CASLTGYTGELFF. The CDR3 DNA reads as TGTGCCAGCCTGACAGGGTACACCGGGGAGCTGTTTTTT. The full variable domain, its missing parts supplied by reference TRBV2 and TRBJ2-2, is EPEVTQTPSHQVTQMGQEVILRCVPISNHLYFYWYRQILGQKVEFLVSFYNNEISEKSEIFDDQFSVERPDGSNFTLKIRSTKLEDSAMYFCASLTGYTGELFFGEGSRLTVL.

Only a few counts were recorded for this clonotype. J is TRBJ1-4 and V is TRBV6-2 or TRBV6-3, with 7 positions matching TRBD1. Germline CDR1 reads MNHEY; CDR2 reads SVGEGT. There are 14 residues in the CDR3. After removal of 7 bases from V and 5 bases from J, the junction contained 7 bases not matched to a gene. CDR3 residues: CASTSGQENEKLFF. CDR3 coding DNA: TGTGCCAGCACCTCAGGACAGGAGAATGAAAAACTGTTTTTT.

This clonotype came up many times. This chain connects TRBV7-2 to TRBJ2-1; 11 nucleotides match TRBD2. The CDR3 sequence is 18 residues long. CDR1 is SGHTA and CDR2 is FQGNSA in the germline V gene. V dropped 2 bases and J dropped 2; count of bases not matched to a gene: 8. The CDR3 sequence: CASSLKGLADSPYNEQFF. CDR3 coding DNA: TGTGCCAGCAGCTTAAAGGGACTAGCGGACTCCCCCTACAATGAGCAGTTCTTC.

This chain uses TRBV3-1 with TRBJ1-1, with a tentative D call TRBD1 (6 bases). The germline V gene has CDR1 LGHDT and CDR2 YNNKEL (reference sequence). Trimming stripped 4 bases from V and 8 bases from J, with 14 bases between. The CDR3 totals 13 residues. Written as DNA, the CDR3 is TGTGCCAGCAGCCCTTCGGGGGCGCCCGAAGCTTTCTTT. This sequence encodes CASSPSGAPEAFF.

This clonotype was observed a few times. The CDR3 loop reads CASSLQGPGELFF. The CDR3 DNA sequence: TGTGCCAGCAGTTTACAGGGCCCCGGGGAGCTGTTTTTT. The chain uses TRBV27 and TRBJ2-2; D perhaps matches TRBD1 (5 bases). Trimming shortened V by 2 bases and J by 6 bases, and 7 bases separated the two germline ends. The germline CDR1 and CDR2 sequences are MNHEY and SMNVEV (reference sequence). The length of the CDR3 is 13 residues.

The gene calls are TRBV19 and TRBJ1-2; tentatively, D is TRBD1 (5 bases). Germline CDR1 and CDR2: LNHDA and SQIVND (reference sequence). The CDR3 is made up of 12 amino acids. V was shortened by 9 bases and J by 8 bases, with 16 bases between the two germline ends. The CDR3 spells CASRDSIVGYTF. CDR3 sequence (DNA): TGTGCCAGCCGGGACTCTATTGTCGGCTACACCTTC. Variable domain in full (rest from reference TRBV19 and TRBJ1-2): DGGITQSPKYLFRKEGQNVTLSCEQNLNHDAMYWYRQDPGQGLRLIYYSQIVNDFQKGDIAEGYSVSREKKESFPLTVTSAQKNPTAFYLCASRDSIVGYTFGSGTRLTVV.